What follows are 16 T cell receptor beta chains derived from one specimen sequenced in a study of cytomegalovirus exposure and HLA in healthy donors. With 60 Vbeta and 13 Jbeta primers, the PCR was carried out. This table comes from immunoSEQ multiplex PCR, and its TCRdb copy is limited to in-frame clones, with some not included. The sample has about 210,000 clones; 82% are singletons. Source material: PBMCs. These receptors were taken from a man in his forties in good health and CMV-seropositive.

For this clone: Compared with germline, one end of the junction differs, possibly owing to a read error. V gene TRBV7-6 combines with J gene TRBJ2-2, with 9 positions matching TRBD1. The germline gives CDR1 SGHVS, CDR2 FNYEAQ. CDR3 length: 16 amino acids. In nucleotides, the CDR3 is TGTACCAGCAGCCCAGGACAGGGGTGGTACACCGGGGAGCTGTTTTTT. Its protein product is CTSSPGQGWYTGELFF.

J is TRBJ2-1 and V is TRBV30; 9 bases match TRBD2. The CDR3 contains 13 residues. The V gene's germline CDR1 is GTSNPN and CDR2 SVGIG (reference sequence). V gave up 7 bases and J gave up 7 bases; unmatched junction bases: 8. This CDR3 is CASPDTSGNEQFF. CDR3 sequence (DNA): TGTGCCTCGCCAGACACTAGCGGGAATGAGCAGTTCTTC.

This sequence joins TRBV10-1 and TRBJ2-1; D remains unclear. The germline gives CDR1 WNHNN, CDR2 SYGVQD (reference sequence). The CDR3 is 14 amino acids. Trimming removed 2 bases from V and 8 bases from J, with 13 bases in between. CDR3 nucleotide sequence: TGCGCCAGCAGTGAGCGAGTAGATCCCCATGAGCAGTTCTTC. It specifies CASSERVDPHEQFF.

The V and J genes are TRBV5-4 and TRBJ2-2, with TRBD2 matching over 13 bases. Germline CDR1 is SGHNT and CDR2 is YYREEE (reference sequence). This CDR3 region has 16 residues. V lost 3 bases, J lost 5 bases, and 4 bases stayed unmatched. In DNA, the CDR3 is TGTGCCAGCAGCTCCGCGGGACTAGCGGGAACCGGGGAGCTGTTTTTT. Translated: CASSSAGLAGTGELFF.

This chain links TRBV6-1 with TRBJ2-4; 7 nucleotides line up with TRBD1. CDR1 is MNHNS, CDR2 SASEGT, per germline. V trimming: 5 bases; J trimming: 5 bases; junction bases outside the gene matches: 6. The CDR3 covers 14 residues. The CDR3 bases are TGTGCCAGCAGTACTCCCGGGACAGAAAACATTCAGTACTTC. Protein sequence: CASSTPGTENIQYF.

Ten or more counts support this clone. This chain connects TRBV25-1 to TRBJ2-3; 11 bases match TRBD2. This CDR3 is 17 amino acids long. V lost 0 bases to trimming and J lost 2 bases; unmatched junction nucleotides: 4. From germline, CDR1 is MGHDK and CDR2 SYGVNS. The CDR3 DNA reads TGTGCCAGCAGTGAATACACTAGCGGGAGCTTCACAGATACGCAGTATTTT. It translates to CASSEYTSGSFTDTQYF.

V and J are TRBV9 and TRBJ2-7; unclear D gene. The CDR3 extends over 14 amino acids. Germline V lookup: CDR1 SGDLS, CDR2 YYNGEE. V dropped 0 bases and J dropped 3 bases, with 10 bases sitting between them. CDR3 sequence reads: CASSVALEDYEQYF. The CDR3 nucleotides are TGTGCCAGCAGCGTAGCTTTAGAGGACTACGAGCAGTACTTC.

The chain joins TRBV14 to TRBJ2-3, with D unclear. Germline V gene sequence: CDR1 SGHDN, CDR2 FVKESK. The CDR3 has 17 residues. Trimming left V 2 bases short and J 1 base short, with 16 bases between. The CDR3 DNA reads TGTGCCAGCAGCCAACCGACTCCTTCGTCTGGCACAGATACGCAGTATTTT. It encodes CASSQPTPSSGTDTQYF.

The V and J genes are TRBV7-8 and TRBJ2-1; D may be TRBD2 (5 bases). Germline V gene sequence: CDR1 SGHVS, CDR2 FQNEAQ. This CDR3 spans 15 amino acids. V was pared by 4 bases and J by 2 bases, with 12 bases between. CDR3 bases: TGTGCCAGCAGCTGGACTGTCGGCCCCTACAATGAGCAGTTCTTC. Translated: CASSWTVGPYNEQFF.

V and J are TRBV23-1 and TRBJ1-4; the D is unclear. TRBV23-1 is given ORF status, its function remaining uncertain. Between the trimmed V and J ends, which lost 0 bases and 7 bases, there was a span of 15 bases. The CDR3 is 16 residues long. This CDR3 reads CASSQSMAGRIEKLFF. The CDR3 DNA follows: TGCGCCAGCAGTCAATCGATGGCAGGTAGAATTGAAAAACTGTTTTTT.

The chain recombines TRBV5-1 with TRBJ2-7; 7 bases line up with TRBD2. Per germline, CDR1 SGHRS and CDR2 YFSETQ. V shed 7 bases and J 3 bases; nucleotides not matched to a gene: 13. The CDR3 sequence is 15 residues long. The CDR3 DNA reads TGCGCCAGCCGTCTCGGGGCGGGGGTAGTCTACGAGCAGTACTTC. This codes for CASRLGAGVVYEQYF.

This clone was picked up one time. This rearrangement joins TRBV19 to TRBJ1-2; D call uncertain. V lost 5 bases to trimming and J lost 4 bases, with 8 bases between them. The V gene's germline CDR1 is LNHDA and CDR2 SQIVND (reference sequence). The CDR3 loop spans 12 amino acids. CDR3 protein: CASSREGYGYTF. The CDR3 coding sequence is TGTGCCAGTAGTCGAGAGGGCTATGGCTACACCTTC.

This clone came up a few times. This rearrangement joins TRBV29-1 to TRBJ1-2; perhaps TRBD1 as D (6 bases). This CDR3 comprises 16 residues. V lost 8 bases and J lost 1, with 23 bases in between. Germline V gene data show CDR1 as SQVTM and CDR2 as ANQGSEA. CDR3 sequence: CSPPGEISGDNYGYTF. CDR3 sequence (DNA): TGCAGCCCCCCAGGGGAGATTTCGGGTGATAACTATGGCTACACCTTC.

This rearrangement joins TRBV6-6 to TRBJ2-7, with a tentative D call TRBD1 (7 bases). CDR3 length equals 15 residues. CDR1 is MNHNY and CDR2 is SVGAGI in the germline V gene (reference sequence). V was cut by 7 bases and J by 3 bases, with 19 bases left in between. The CDR3 bases are TGTGCCAGCACCTACGGCGGGACAGAGAACTACGAGCAGTACTTC. This sequence encodes CASTYGGTENYEQYF.

The chain joins TRBV13 to TRBJ2-1, with 9 bases that match TRBD1. The J segment lost 0 bases and the V segment lost 4 bases, leaving 13 bases of the junction unmatched. The germline CDR1 and CDR2 sequences are PRHDT and FYEKMQ (reference sequence). The length of the CDR3 is 19 residues. CDR3 coding DNA: TGTGCCAGCAGCTCCTGGACAGGGGAGGTAAGGGTCTCCTACAATGAGCAGTTCTTC. This gives the protein CASSSWTGEVRVSYNEQFF.

The rearrangement uses TRBV27 and TRBJ1-1; D call uncertain. CDR3 length equals 14 residues. V was cut by 1 base and J by 1 base, with 7 bases left in between. Germline CDR1 MNHEY, CDR2 SMNVEV (reference sequence). Written as DNA, the CDR3 is TGTGCCAGCAGTTTATTGGAGCGGAACACTGAAGCTTTCTTT. This encodes CASSLLERNTEAFF.